These T cell receptor beta chains were read from a single sample in a study of shared clonotypes between healthy human individuals. Libraries were prepared by immunoSEQ multiplex PCR; TCRdb keeps only in-frame clonotypes and omits some of them. Among about 640,000 clones, about three quarters were seen once, and the ten largest hold approximately 2%. Sequenced sample: memory CD4+ T cells sorted from blood. The receptors were gathered from a woman in her twenties or thirties in good health. CDR3s include the opening cysteine and the closing phenylalanine or tryptophan. The order of the fields is D gene, V gene, clone size, J gene, CDR3 protein, CDR3 DNA. A D gene is named only where the DNA matches it firmly. Clone sizes are given selectively: once, few, many, or a class where the clone is expanded.

>.|TRBV19|.|TRBJ2-1
CASSIRTNPDNEQFF
TGTGCCAGTAGTATACGAACCAACCCAGACAATGAGCAGTTCTTC
>.|TRBV5-1|.|TRBJ2-7
CASSLAGREFEQYF
TGCGCCAGCAGCTTGGCGGGCAGGGAGTTCGAGCAGTACTTC
>TRBD1|TRBV28|once|TRBJ1-5
CASSLRRGYSNQPQHF
TGTGCCAGCAGTCTGCGCAGGGGGTATAGCAATCAGCCCCAGCATTTT
>TRBD2|TRBV10-2|once|TRBJ2-3
CASVAGVSTDTQYF
TGCGCCAGTGTAGCGGGAGTTAGCACAGATACGCAGTATTTT
>.|TRBV30|many|TRBJ2-1
CAWSTGMLNEQFF
TGTGCCTGGAGCACAGGGATGTTGAATGAGCAGTTCTTC
>.|TRBV7-9|once|TRBJ2-1
CASSLRDVDEQFF
TGTGCCAGCAGCTTACGGGACGTCGATGAGCAGTTCTTC
>TRBD1|TRBV9|.|TRBJ2-2
CASSARQGNTGELFF
TGTGCCAGCAGCGCTCGACAGGGTAACACCGGGGAGCTGTTTTTT
>TRBD2|TRBV5-1|.|TRBJ2-1
CASRLAEYNEQFF
TGCGCCAGCAGACTAGCGGAATACAATGAGCAGTTCTTC
>.|TRBV6-5|few|TRBJ1-3
CASSYKGTGNTIYF
TGTGCCAGCAGTTACAAGGGGACTGGAAACACCATATATTTT
>.|TRBV28|few|TRBJ2-7
CASSFLWGGTYEQYF
TGTGCCAGCAGTTTCTTGTGGGGGGGCACCTACGAGCAGTACTTC
>.|TRBV28|once|TRBJ2-7
CASSSLGGLAHLDSYEQYF
TGTGCCAGCAGTTCGCTTGGTGGGCTAGCGCATCTAGACTCCTACGAGCAGTACTTC
>.|TRBV6-5|many|TRBJ2-7
CASSYREGTYEQYF
TGTGCCAGCAGTTACCGGGAAGGAACCTACGAGCAGTACTTC
>TRBD1|TRBV5-1|.|TRBJ2-7
CASSPHPGQDYRYF
TGCGCCAGCAGCCCACATCCGGGACAGGACTATCGGTACTTC
>.|TRBV18|.|TRBJ2-7
CASSANGEQYF
TGTGCCAGCTCAGCAAACGGGGAGCAGTACTTC
>.|TRBV5-4|.|TRBJ2-1
CASSTVYEQFF
TGTGCCAGCAGCACCGTCTATGAGCAGTTCTTC
>TRBD1|TRBV28|.|TRBJ2-3
CASRPPDRAIDTQYF
TGTGCCAGCAGACCTCCGGACAGGGCCATAGATACGCAGTATTTT
>.|TRBV7-2|.|TRBJ2-2
CASTPGSGTGELFF
TGTGCCAGCACCCCCGGTAGCGGCACCGGGGAGCTGTTTTTT
>.|TRBV2|.|TRBJ1-1
CASTKGLNTEAFF
TGTGCCAGCACGAAGGGGCTTAACACTGAAGCTTTCTTT
>.|TRBV7-2|many|TRBJ2-2
CASSRRDAGELFF
TGTGCCAGCAGCAGACGGGACGCCGGGGAGCTGTTTTTT
>.|TRBV30|.|TRBJ1-3
CACSSGLSSSGNTIYF
TGTGCCTGCTCATCGGGACTTTCGAGCTCTGGAAACACCATATATTTT
>TRBD2|TRBV6-1|.|TRBJ2-5
CASSVAGGSTQETQYF
TGTGCCAGCAGTGTAGCTGGCGGGAGCACTCAAGAGACCCAGTACTTC
>.|TRBV7-9|once|TRBJ2-1
CASSFGASDHNEQFF
TGTGCCAGCAGCTTCGGGGCTAGCGACCACAATGAGCAGTTCTTC
>TRBD2|TRBV19|.|TRBJ2-3
CASSPNGLARPTDTQYF
TGTGCCAGTAGTCCAAACGGACTAGCTAGGCCGACAGATACGCAGTATTTT
>.|TRBV11-2|once|TRBJ2-7
CASSSNEDEQYF
TGTGCCAGCAGCTCGAATGAGGACGAGCAGTACTTC
>.|TRBV7-3|.|TRBJ2-3
CASKEDGLTDTQYF
TGTGCCAGCAAGGAGGACGGACTCACAGATACGCAGTATTTT
>TRBD1|TRBV5-6|.|TRBJ1-2
CASSQPLGQGSYGYTF
TGTGCCAGCAGCCAACCATTAGGACAGGGTAGTTATGGCTACACCTTC
>.|TRBV5-1|few|TRBJ2-3
CASSLEGRQDTDTQYF
TGCGCCAGCAGCTTGGAGGGGAGGCAGGATACAGATACGCAGTATTTT
>.|TRBV13|once|TRBJ2-7
CASSFKRADAYEQYF
TGTGCCAGCAGCTTCAAGCGGGCGGACGCCTACGAGCAGTACTTC